This passage covers 8 T cell receptor beta chains from one sample sequenced in a study of CD8+ T cells in alopecia areata. Indicated treatment: oral pan-JAK inhibitor, 5-10 mg twice daily. Reverse transcribed after extraction, RNA yielded cDNA as the sequencing template. Generated by immunoSEQ multiplex PCR, the TCRdb table keeps only in-frame clones and is missing some. The sample yields approximately 170,000 clones, around 56% seen once. Sequenced material: CD4+ T cells sorted from blood, taken at week 4, from a patient treated with tofacitinib. The source of these receptors is a human donor with alopecia areata.

The chain carries TRBV5-1 and TRBJ2-7; 12 bases agree with TRBD2. With V trimmed by 2 bases and J by 5 bases, 8 bases remained unmatched. CDR1 SGHRS and CDR2 YFSETQ come from the germline V gene. The CDR3 sequence is 16 residues long. CDR3 protein: CASSFSSSGRADEQYF. The CDR3 DNA reads TGCGCCAGCAGCTTTTCGTCTAGCGGGAGGGCCGACGAGCAGTACTTC.

The chain employs TRBV4-1 and TRBJ2-1, with D maybe TRBD2 (5 bases). The germline V gene encodes CDR1 MGHRA and CDR2 YSYEKL. V shed 0 bases and J shed 7 bases, with 13 bases lying between them. This CDR3 comprises 15 residues. CDR3: CASSQDYTSWNEQFF. CDR3 nucleotides: TGCGCCAGCAGCCAAGATTACACTAGTTGGAATGAGCAGTTCTTC.

This chain uses TRBV2 with TRBJ1-2; TRBD1 is a possible D gene (6 bases). This CDR3 is 14 amino acids long. Trimming pared 5 bases from V and 7 bases from J, leaving 17 bases between. The V gene's germline CDR1 is SNHLY and CDR2 FYNNEI. The CDR3 DNA sequence: TGTGCCAGCAGTTTTGACAGGATAAAGGGTGGCTACACCTTC. Encoded protein: CASSFDRIKGGYTF.

The rearrangement joins TRBV9 to TRBJ2-3; D call uncertain. Trimming left V 4 bases short and J 4 bases short, with 10 bases between. From germline, CDR1 is SGDLS and CDR2 YYNGEE. The CDR3 spans 13 residues. This chain's CDR3 is CASSIRLSDTQYF. The CDR3 DNA sequence: TGTGCCAGCAGCATCCGACTTTCAGATACGCAGTATTTT.

This clone appeared a few times. This chain connects TRBV29-1 to TRBJ2-5; TRBD1 aligns across 7 bases. The CDR3 contains 14 residues. With V trimmed by 7 bases and J by 9 bases, 17 bases remained unmatched. Germline loops: CDR1 SQVTM, CDR2 ANQGSEA. The CDR3 protein is CSGTRDSVTGAQYF. The CDR3 nucleotides read TGCAGCGGCACCCGGGACAGTGTGACTGGGGCCCAGTACTTC.

This clone has a single count. The genes are TRBV29-1 and TRBJ1-2; 7 bases match TRBD1. Trimming took 6 bases from V and 7 from J; bases not matched to a gene: 14. This CDR3 has 14 amino acids. CDR1 and CDR2 from the germline V gene are SQVTM and ANQGSEA. The CDR3 sequence: CSVDKRQGLGGYTF. CDR3 nucleotide sequence: TGCAGCGTCGACAAGAGACAGGGACTGGGTGGCTACACCTTC.

The chain is built from TRBV7-2 and TRBJ1-2; 10 bases are shared with TRBD1. The germline gives CDR1 SGHTA, CDR2 FQGNSA. This CDR3 is 15 amino acids long. V lost 5 bases, J lost 4 bases, and 7 bases stayed unmatched. The CDR3 DNA sequence: TGTGCCAGCAGCGCGGCCGGGACAGGGGCCTATGGCTACACCTTC. It yields the protein CASSAAGTGAYGYTF. Combining the CDR3 with reference TRBV7-2 and TRBJ1-2 gives the whole variable domain GAGVSQSPSNKVTEKGKDVELRCDPISGHTALYWYRQSLGQGLEFLIYFQGNSAPDKSGLPSDRFSAERTGGSVSTLTIQRTQQEDSAVYLCASSAAGTGAYGYTFGSGTRLTVV.

This clone has only a few counts. The chain employs TRBV6-5 and TRBJ1-1; D is unclear. The CDR3 is 12 amino acids. CDR1 and CDR2 from the germline V gene are MNHEY and SVGAGI. V gave up 10 bases and J gave up 6 bases, with 15 bases separating them. The CDR3 region has the DNA TGTGCCACTGGTAGGGCAGGCCCTGAAGCTTTCTTT. Its translation: CATGRAGPEAFF.